These 15 T cell receptor beta chains were all obtained from the same sample, sequenced in a study of vaccination and CD4 T cells after COVID-19. The study sequenced cultured CD4+ T cell DNA using the Oncomine TCR Beta short-read assay. TCRdb reprocessed the PCR reads via MiXCR and lists one record per CDR3 protein. This sample has tens of thousands of distinct CDR3 sequences, with 60% to 75% found just once. These receptors are not linked to any known antigen. Documented treatment: approximately 9-day PBMC culture with coronavirus spike peptide pools or control peptides (ViraFEST assay). Specimen: CD4+ T cells from blood, cultured in vitro. The receptors were sampled from a human donor who had recovered from COVID-19.

V usage is TRBV11-2 and J usage is TRBJ1-1; D is ambiguous. Trimming removed 7 bases at V and 8 bases at J, with 23 bases between. The CDR3 loop spans 15 amino acids. Germline CDR1 is SGHAT and CDR2 is FQNNGV. The CDR3: CASTPISPNIWEAFF. The CDR3, as DNA: TGTGCCAGCACCCCTATAAGCCCCAATATATGGGAAGCTTTCTTT.

V and J are TRBV18 and TRBJ2-7; no reliable D call. The CDR3 totals 14 residues. The V gene's germline CDR1 is KGHSH and CDR2 LQKENI. V was clipped by 2 bases and J by 2 bases, with 10 bases between them. The CDR3 sequence is CASSPSLSTYEQYF. CDR3 bases: TGTGCCAGCTCACCATCCCTTTCCACCTACGAGCAGTACTTC.

The CDR3 spells CSAEKGVSSYNEQFF. The CDR3 DNA sequence: TGCAGCGCGGAAAAAGGCGTGAGCTCCTACAATGAGCAGTTCTTC. The rearrangement uses TRBV29-1 and TRBJ2-1; D is unclear. The CDR3 runs to 15 residues. Trimming took 7 bases from V and 0 from J, leaving 16 bases between them. CDR1 is SQVTM and CDR2 is ANQGSEA in the germline V gene.

This chain connects TRBV7-9 to TRBJ2-5, with 10 bases that match TRBD1. Germline V gene sequence: CDR1 SEHNR, CDR2 FQNEAQ (reference sequence). The CDR3 sequence is 16 residues long. Losses at the gene ends were 5 bases for V and 5 bases for J; bases not matched to a gene: 11. This chain's CDR3 is CASSVGVGTGVETQYF. DNA for the CDR3: TGTGCCAGCAGCGTAGGAGTCGGGACAGGGGTCGAGACCCAGTACTTC.

The chain joins TRBV6-2 or TRBV6-3 to TRBJ1-2, with D possibly TRBD1 on 6 matching bases. V lost 5 bases and J 7 bases, leaving 11 bases between the germline ends. The CDR3 totals 12 residues. Germline lookup yields CDR1 MNHEY and CDR2 SVGEGT. The chain's CDR3 is CASSPRGGGYTF. The DNA of the CDR3 is TGTGCCAGCAGTCCCAGGGGAGGTGGCTACACCTTC.

This clonotype occurred a few times. The chain recombines TRBV21-1 with TRBJ1-2; TRBD1, as called in the table, went unchecked against the DNA. TRBV21-1 has pseudogene status. The CDR3 is made up of 15 amino acids. The CDR3 bases are TGTGCCAGCAGCAAATCCCAGGACCGTAATGAGGGCTACACCTTC. Translation: CASSKSQDRNEGYTF.

The chain carries TRBV5-6 and TRBJ1-2; 7 bases line up with TRBD1. In germline, CDR1 is SGHDT, CDR2 YYEEEE. The J segment lost 8 bases and the V segment lost 3 bases, leaving 4 bases of the junction unmatched. The CDR3 length is 12 residues. The CDR3 DNA follows: TGTGCCAGCAGCTCGACAGGGACGGGCTACACCTTC. This translates into CASSSTGTGYTF.

V gene TRBV27 combines with J gene TRBJ2-7; D gene unclear. The germline CDR1 and CDR2 sequences are MNHEY and SMNVEV (reference sequence). The CDR3 spans 14 residues. The V end was cut by 1 base, the J end by 5 bases, with 12 bases between. CDR3 sequence (DNA): TGTGCCAGCAGTTTATACGAGGCTCCCAACGAGCAGTACTTC. Translating gives CASSLYEAPNEQYF.

The chain uses TRBV20-1 and TRBJ2-1, with D possibly being TRBD2 (5 bases). CDR1 DFQATT and CDR2 SNEGSKA come from the germline V gene (reference sequence). The ends were cut back, 6 bases at V and 9 bases at J, with 18 bases in the middle. This CDR3 comprises 13 residues. CDR3 region: CSALGQARGEQFF. The DNA of the CDR3 is TGCAGTGCCCTGGGCCAAGCCCGGGGTGAGCAGTTCTTC.

This rearrangement joins TRBV6-2 or TRBV6-3 to TRBJ2-3, with 10 bases lining up with TRBD2. The CDR3 is 16 amino acids. The V segment lost 7 bases and the J segment 0 bases; nucleotides outside the gene matches: 7. The germline V gene encodes CDR1 MNHEY and CDR2 SVGEGT. CDR3 protein: CASTRGTSASTDTQYF. The CDR3 DNA reads TGTGCCAGCACCCGGGGGACTAGCGCAAGCACAGATACGCAGTATTTT.

This chain joins TRBV7-6 and TRBJ2-2, with TRBD1 as a possible D gene (6 bases). V was pared by 7 bases and J by 4 bases, with 16 bases between. The CDR3 spans 15 residues. Germline CDR1 reads SGHVS; CDR2 reads FNYEAQ. The CDR3 sequence is CASTKQDRATGELFF. The CDR3 coding sequence is TGTGCCAGCACCAAGCAGGACAGAGCCACCGGGGAGCTGTTTTTT.

V is TRBV5-1 and J is TRBJ2-1; D not certain. Trimming removed 0 bases at V and 7 bases at J, with 11 bases between. Germline lookup yields CDR1 SGHRS and CDR2 YFSETQ. The CDR3 consists of 14 residues. CDR3 DNA sequence: TGCGCCAGCAGCTTGGAAGGTCCGAATAATGAGCAGTTCTTC. As protein: CASSLEGPNNEQFF. The variable domain in full, completed from reference TRBV5-1 and TRBJ2-1, reads KAGVTQTPRYLIKTRGQQVTLSCSPISGHRSVSWYQQTPGQGLQFLFEYFSETQRNKGNFPGRFSGRQFSNSRSEMNVSTLELGDSALYLCASSLEGPNNEQFFGPGTRLTVL.

The rearrangement uses TRBV19 and TRBJ1-5, with D perhaps TRBD1 (5 bases). The CDR3 is 15 amino acids. Germline-derived CDR1 and CDR2 are LNHDA and SQIVND (reference sequence). Trimming left V 3 bases short and J 3 bases short, with 12 bases between. This CDR3 reads CASSMPGAANQPQHF. CDR3 DNA sequence: TGTGCCAGTAGTATGCCCGGGGCAGCCAATCAGCCCCAGCATTTT.

This chain uses TRBV12-3 or TRBV12-4 with TRBJ2-7, with D perhaps being TRBD1 or TRBD2 (5 bases each). V gave up 6 bases and J gave up 4 bases, with 16 bases separating them. The CDR3 has 14 amino acids. The CDR3 region is CASRPSEGRYEQYF. The DNA for the CDR3 is TGTGCCAGCAGGCCCAGCGAGGGGCGTTACGAGCAGTACTTC.

The chain uses TRBV18 and TRBJ2-7; the match to TRBD1 covers 8 bases. Trimming removed 6 bases from V and 3 bases from J; junction bases left unmatched: 10. Germline CDR1 is KGHSH and CDR2 is LQKENI. The CDR3 extends over 15 amino acids. CDR3 loop: CASSGPGQVIYEQYF. CDR3 in DNA: TGTGCCAGCTCGGGGCCGGGACAGGTGATCTACGAGCAGTACTTC.